The T cell receptor beta chain under discussion was sequenced for a study of cytomegalovirus exposure and HLA in healthy donors. Sampled while nominally healthy, donors likely had unrecorded immune exposures. Primers for the PCR totalled 60 Vbeta and 13 Jbeta. The assay was immunoSEQ multiplex PCR, and TCRdb's table has in-frame clones only and misses some. This table holds more than 95,000 clones, roughly a tenth found once. Details on this clone: Antigen: not known.

Findings and limits, study-wide: A few V segments could not be told apart, such as TRBV6-2 and TRBV6-3, and were left out.

Per germline, CDR1 SGDLS and CDR2 YYNGEE. The CDR3 contains 15 residues. V shed 0 bases and J 4 bases; nucleotides not matched to a gene: 7. Input material: PBMCs. The receptor was derived from a man aged 40-49 years in good health and CMV-seropositive. J is TRBJ2-7 and V is TRBV9; TRBD1 aligns across 7 bases. The CDR3 region is CASSVVPGTAYEQYF. CDR3 DNA: TGTGCCAGCAGCGTAGTCCCGGGGACAGCTTACGAGCAGTACTTC.